These T cell receptor beta chains were read from a single sample in a study of shared clonotypes between healthy human individuals. Produced via immunoSEQ multiplex PCR; TCRdb's table is partial and in-frame only. This sample has about 2 million clones, with about 94% found just once. Sequences were obtained from naive CD8+ T cells sorted from blood. These receptors were taken from a man between 18 and 35 years old in good health. The CDR3 runs from the conserved cysteine through the conserved F or W. The order of the fields is D gene, V gene, J gene, clone size, CDR3 protein, CDR3 DNA. D genes are given only for firm matches. Part of the rows lack a size; the others show once, few, many or a class for expanded clones.

D: NA; V: TRBV7-6; J: TRBJ2-7; size: NA; CDR3: CASSPGEYEQYF; DNA: TGTGCCAGCAGCCCGGGGGAGTACGAGCAGTACTTC
D: NA; V: TRBV6-5; J: TRBJ2-1; size: NA; CDR3: CASSPGLTPYNEQFF; DNA: TGTGCCAGCAGTCCCGGGTTAACCCCATACAATGAGCAGTTCTTC
D: NA; V: TRBV7-8; J: TRBJ2-2; size: NA; CDR3: CASSNDPDGNTGELFF; DNA: TGTGCCAGCAGTAATGACCCGGACGGAAACACCGGGGAGCTGTTTTTT
D: NA; V: TRBV2; J: TRBJ1-2; size: once; CDR3: CASNLGRQGGYGYTF; DNA: TGTGCCAGCAACCTGGGGCGGCAGGGCGGCTATGGCTACACCTTC
D: NA; V: TRBV7-8; J: TRBJ1-4; size: NA; CDR3: CASSLSGELFF; DNA: TGTGCCAGCAGCTTATCCGGGGAACTGTTTTTT
D: NA; V: TRBV5-6; J: TRBJ2-1; size: NA; CDR3: CASSLLSAGNEQFF; DNA: TGTGCCAGCAGCTTGCTTTCGGCTGGGAATGAGCAGTTCTTC
D: NA; V: TRBV7-6; J: TRBJ2-7; size: once; CDR3: CASSPSLSRGYEQYF; DNA: TGTGCCAGCAGCCCTTCCCTTTCAAGGGGCTACGAGCAGTACTTC
D: TRBD1; V: TRBV4-1; J: TRBJ2-7; size: NA; CDR3: CASSRTGEFDEQYF; DNA: TGCGCCAGCAGCCGGACAGGGGAATTCGACGAGCAGTACTTC
D: NA; V: TRBV4-1; J: TRBJ2-7; size: NA; CDR3: CASSQDVWQGSYEQYF; DNA: TGCGCCAGCAGCCAAGACGTTTGGCAGGGCTCCTACGAGCAGTACTTC
D: NA; V: TRBV2; J: TRBJ1-5; size: NA; CDR3: CASSEFSPQPQHF; DNA: TGTGCCAGCAGTGAATTTTCGCCTCAGCCCCAGCATTTT
D: NA; V: TRBV7-9; J: TRBJ2-5; size: NA; CDR3: CASSLPAGIQETQYF; DNA: TGTGCCAGCAGCCTACCGGCGGGTATCCAAGAGACCCAGTACTTC
D: NA; V: TRBV4-1; J: TRBJ2-1; size: NA; CDR3: CASSQGGFYNEQFF; DNA: TGCGCCAGCAGCCAAGGGGGATTCTACAATGAGCAGTTCTTC
D: NA; V: TRBV9; J: TRBJ2-5; size: NA; CDR3: CASSPLGGDASAGETQYF; DNA: TGTGCCAGCAGCCCCCTAGGGGGGGACGCTAGCGCGGGGGAGACCCAGTACTTC
D: NA; V: TRBV30; J: TRBJ1-5; size: NA; CDR3: CAWSHNSGNQPQHF; DNA: TGTGCCTGGAGTCACAACAGCGGCAATCAGCCCCAGCATTTT
D: NA; V: TRBV18; J: TRBJ2-5; size: NA; CDR3: CASSPPSTGLRETQYF; DNA: TGTGCCAGCTCACCACCGAGCACGGGTTTGCGAGAGACCCAGTACTTC
D: NA; V: TRBV6-5; J: TRBJ2-7; size: NA; CDR3: CASSYRGYEQYF; DNA: TGTGCCAGCAGTTACCGGGGCTACGAGCAGTACTTC
D: NA; V: TRBV18; J: TRBJ2-2; size: NA; CDR3: CASSFPDGGFGTGELFF; DNA: TGTGCCAGCTCATTCCCGGACGGTGGCTTTGGCACCGGGGAGCTGTTTTTT
D: TRBD2; V: TRBV6-5; J: TRBJ2-5; size: NA; CDR3: CASSYLGGQETQYF; DNA: TGTGCCAGCAGTTATTTGGGGGGGCAAGAGACCCAGTACTTC
D: TRBD1; V: TRBV30; J: TRBJ2-7; size: NA; CDR3: CAWTRTGITYEQYF; DNA: TGTGCCTGGACTCGGACAGGGATAACCTACGAGCAGTACTTC
D: NA; V: TRBV7-9; J: TRBJ2-6; size: NA; CDR3: CASSLADSGANVLTF; DNA: TGTGCCAGCAGCTTAGCGGACTCTGGGGCCAACGTCCTGACTTTC
D: NA; V: TRBV7-8; J: TRBJ1-6; size: NA; CDR3: CASSLEEGAEPNSPLHF; DNA: TGTGCCAGCAGCTTGGAAGAAGGGGCCGAACCGAATTCACCCCTCCACTTT
D: TRBD1; V: TRBV19; J: TRBJ2-7; size: NA; CDR3: CASSPGQGAAYEQYF; DNA: TGTGCCAGTAGTCCGGGACAGGGGGCGGCCTACGAGCAGTACTTC
D: TRBD2; V: TRBV7-9; J: TRBJ2-2; size: once; CDR3: CASSRAGTSEAGELFF; DNA: TGTGCCAGCAGCCGAGCCGGGACTAGCGAAGCCGGGGAGCTGTTTTTT
D: TRBD1; V: TRBV4-3; J: TRBJ2-7; size: NA; CDR3: CASSQATGITYEQYF; DNA: TGCGCCAGCAGCCAAGCGACAGGGATAACCTACGAGCAGTACTTC
D: NA; V: TRBV4-1; J: TRBJ1-6; size: NA; CDR3: CASSQVGVPYNSPLHF; DNA: TGCGCCAGCAGCCAAGTTGGTGTTCCCTATAATTCACCCCTCCACTTT
D: TRBD2; V: TRBV5-1; J: TRBJ2-7; size: once; CDR3: CASRTSGSYEQYF; DNA: TGCGCCAGCCGGACTAGCGGGAGCTACGAGCAGTACTTC
D: TRBD2; V: TRBV6-1; J: TRBJ2-2; size: NA; CDR3: CASSEGTSGWVGELFF; DNA: TGTGCCAGCAGCGAAGGGACTAGCGGGTGGGTCGGGGAGCTGTTTTTT
D: NA; V: TRBV14; J: TRBJ2-3; size: NA; CDR3: CASSQYSDTQYF; DNA: TGTGCCAGCAGCCAGTATTCAGATACGCAGTATTTT
D: NA; V: TRBV5-6; J: TRBJ1-5; size: NA; CDR3: CASSLGQDNQPQHF; DNA: TGTGCCAGCAGCTTAGGCCAGGACAATCAGCCCCAGCATTTT